This T cell receptor beta chain was found in a study of beta chain features in type 1 diabetes. About the research overall: On cell yields, gender and age, patients and healthy donors were similar.

Sequencing targeted expressed TCRB transcripts, as all isolated RNA had been reverse transcribed. The repertoire was sequenced with immunoSEQ multiplex PCR; TCRdb's copy has only in-frame clones and lacks some. The sample includes tens of thousands of clones, roughly 49% seen only once; the top ten take roughly 2.1%. General study results and limits: Cells carrying high TCR expression could end up over-represented when cDNA is sequenced.

This clone turned up a few times. Antigen: not known. The CDR3 extends over 19 amino acids. V lost 4 bases to trimming and J lost 7 bases, with 29 bases between them. CDR1 SGHAT and CDR2 FQDESV come from the germline V gene (reference sequence). The TCR originated in a woman aged 18 to 35 in good health. V gene TRBV11-1 combines with J gene TRBJ2-1, with D maybe TRBD2 (10 bases). Material: Tregs from blood. The CDR3 region is CASSSRDRVEPSGRNEQFF. The CDR3 nucleotides read TGTGCCAGCAGCTCCCGGGACAGGGTAGAGCCTAGCGGGAGAAATGAGCAGTTCTTC.